This is a list of T cell receptor beta chains from one sample in a study of CD8 T cells in ankylosing spondylitis. MiXCR, run by TCRdb on the 5' RACE reads, gives a single entry per CDR3 protein. This sample has under 170,000 distinct CDR3 sequences; roughly 44% occur once, and the top ten carry 13% to 15%. Material: synovial fluid, either unsorted or a sorted T cell fraction (not recorded which). These receptors were taken from a male donor with ankylosing spondylitis. CDR3s include the opening cysteine and the closing phenylalanine or tryptophan. D genes are given only for firm matches. Size is omitted from some rows. Given values are once, few, many or a class for expanded clones.

v_gene: TRBV4-3; d_gene: TRBD1; abundance: many; j_gene: TRBJ2-1; len: 14; CDR3nt: TGCGCCAGCAGCCAAGGGACAGGGAGGTATGAGCAGTTCTTC; CDR3aa: CASSQGTGRYEQFF
v_gene: TRBV10-1; d_gene: .; abundance: few; j_gene: TRBJ2-7; len: 13; CDR3nt: TGCGCCAGCAGTGAGTCCGGTAGTTTCGAGCAGTACTTC; CDR3aa: CASSESGSFEQYF
v_gene: TRBV12-3/TRBV12-4; d_gene: TRBD1; abundance: .; j_gene: TRBJ2-7; len: 15; CDR3nt: TGTGCCAGCAGACCGGACAGGGAAGGATCCTACGAGCAGTACTTC; CDR3aa: CASRPDREGSYEQYF
v_gene: TRBV29-1; d_gene: .; abundance: .; j_gene: TRBJ2-1; len: 15; CDR3nt: TGCAGCGTTAGGTATTGGCAGAGCCACTACAATGAGCAGTTCTTC; CDR3aa: CSVRYWQSHYNEQFF
v_gene: TRBV28; d_gene: .; abundance: .; j_gene: TRBJ1-4; len: 16; CDR3nt: TGTGCCAGCAGTTTTATTATTAAGGGGATTAATGAAAAACTGTTTTTT; CDR3aa: CASSFIIKGINEKLFF
v_gene: TRBV27; d_gene: .; abundance: many; j_gene: TRBJ2-1; len: 12; CDR3nt: TGTGCCAGCAGCCCTGATAGCAATGAGCAGTTCTTC; CDR3aa: CASSPDSNEQFF
v_gene: TRBV7-9; d_gene: .; abundance: few; j_gene: TRBJ2-1; len: 16; CDR3nt: TGTGCCAGCAGCTTATTTGAGGGCATGGGCCACAATGAGCAGTTCTTC; CDR3aa: CASSLFEGMGHNEQFF
v_gene: TRBV4-1; d_gene: .; abundance: many; j_gene: TRBJ2-6; len: 14; CDR3nt: TGCGCCACCGAAGCAGTGTGGGGGGCCAACGTCCTGACTTTC; CDR3aa: CATEAVWGANVLTF
v_gene: TRBV3-1; d_gene: .; abundance: .; j_gene: TRBJ1-1; len: 17; CDR3nt: TGTGCCAGCAGCCAAGATTTCGTTAGGGCAAGGAACACTGAAGCTTTCTTT; CDR3aa: CASSQDFVRARNTEAFF
v_gene: TRBV3-1; d_gene: TRBD2; abundance: many; j_gene: TRBJ2-1; len: 15; CDR3nt: TGTGCCAGCAGCCCACTAGCGCGTCTATACAATGAGCAGTTCTTC; CDR3aa: CASSPLARLYNEQFF
v_gene: TRBV7-4; d_gene: TRBD1; abundance: .; j_gene: TRBJ2-5; len: 15; CDR3nt: TGTGCCAGCAGCTACCCCAGGGGGACAGGGGAGACCCAGTACTTC; CDR3aa: CASSYPRGTGETQYF
v_gene: TRBV3-1; d_gene: .; abundance: .; j_gene: TRBJ1-3; len: 16; CDR3nt: TGTGCCAGCAGCCAAGGACAGACTTCTCGGGGAAACACCATATATTTT; CDR3aa: CASSQGQTSRGNTIYF
v_gene: TRBV18; d_gene: .; abundance: few; j_gene: TRBJ1-2; len: 15; CDR3nt: TGTGCCAGCTCCGACACGGACAGACGAAACTATGGCTACACCTTC; CDR3aa: CASSDTDRRNYGYTF
v_gene: TRBV28; d_gene: TRBD1; abundance: few; j_gene: TRBJ1-1; len: 12; CDR3nt: TGTGCCAGCAGTTTAGCAGGGGGCCTCGCTTTCTTT; CDR3aa: CASSLAGGLAFF